This T cell receptor beta chain was observed in a study of memory CD4+ T cells and cytomegalovirus serostatus. V lost 1 base, J lost 2 bases, and 5 bases stayed unmatched. The CDR3 has 17 amino acids. Germline V CDR1 and CDR2: MDHEN, SYDVKM. Clones were read by immunoSEQ multiplex PCR, and TCRdb kept only the in-frame ones, dropping some. The repertoire consists of 50,000 to 60,000 clones, with 70% to 85% occurring once and the leading ten covering roughly 0.59%. Single viable CD3+CD4+CD8-CD45RO+ cells were sorted as the memory CD4+ T cells. The genes are TRBV28 and TRBJ2-3, with TRBD2 matching 11 bases. Sequencing input: memory CD4+ T cells from blood. The origin of this receptor is an adult in good health and CMV-seronegative. The CDR3 here is CASSLFSSGGHTDTQYF. CDR3 nucleotide sequence: TGTGCCAGCAGTTTATTCTCTAGCGGGGGGCACACAGATACGCAGTATTTT.